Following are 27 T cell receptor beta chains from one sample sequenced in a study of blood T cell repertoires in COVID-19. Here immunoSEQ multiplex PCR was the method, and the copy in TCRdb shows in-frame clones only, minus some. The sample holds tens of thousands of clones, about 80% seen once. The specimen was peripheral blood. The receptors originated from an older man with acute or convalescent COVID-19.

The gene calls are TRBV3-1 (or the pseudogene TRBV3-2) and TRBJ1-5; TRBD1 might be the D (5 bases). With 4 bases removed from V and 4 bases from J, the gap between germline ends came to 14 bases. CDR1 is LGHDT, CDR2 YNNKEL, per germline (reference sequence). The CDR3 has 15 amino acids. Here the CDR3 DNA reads TGTGCCAGCAGCCCGGCCGGGGGGTATAATCAGCCCCAGCATTTT. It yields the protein CASSPAGGYNQPQHF.

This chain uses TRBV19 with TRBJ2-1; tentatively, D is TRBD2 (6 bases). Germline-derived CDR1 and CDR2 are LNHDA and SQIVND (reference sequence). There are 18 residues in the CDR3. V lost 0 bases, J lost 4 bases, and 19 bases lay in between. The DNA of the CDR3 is TGTGCCAGTAGTATAGATCGGGCTAGCTCACGGGGGTACAATGAGCAGTTCTTC. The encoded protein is CASSIDRASSRGYNEQFF.

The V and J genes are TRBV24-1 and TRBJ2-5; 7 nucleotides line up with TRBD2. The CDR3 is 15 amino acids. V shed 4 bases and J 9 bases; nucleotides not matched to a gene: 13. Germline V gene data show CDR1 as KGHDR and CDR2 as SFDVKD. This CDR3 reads CATSDNRGPAGAQYF. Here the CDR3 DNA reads TGTGCCACCAGTGACAATCGAGGGCCGGCGGGGGCCCAGTACTTC.

The CDR3 reads CASSLIAGQREKFF. Written as DNA, the CDR3 is TGTGCCAGCAGCCTAATTGCGGGCCAGCGGGAGAAGTTCTTC. This chain links TRBV21-1 with TRBJ2-1; TRBD2 is the table's D call, not checked against the DNA. TRBV21-1 counts as a pseudogene. The CDR3 length is 14 residues.

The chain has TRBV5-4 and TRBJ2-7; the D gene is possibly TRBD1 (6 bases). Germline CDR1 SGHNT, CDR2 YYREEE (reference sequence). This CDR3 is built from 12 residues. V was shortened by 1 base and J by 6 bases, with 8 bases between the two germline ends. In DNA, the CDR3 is TGTGCCAGCAGCTTGACAGGGATCGAGCAGTACTTC. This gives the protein CASSLTGIEQYF.

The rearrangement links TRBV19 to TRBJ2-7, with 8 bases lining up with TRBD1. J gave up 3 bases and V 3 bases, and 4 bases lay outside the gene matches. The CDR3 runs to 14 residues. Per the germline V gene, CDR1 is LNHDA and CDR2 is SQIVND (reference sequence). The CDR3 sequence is CASSIGRGLYEQYF. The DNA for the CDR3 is TGTGCCAGTAGTATCGGCAGGGGGCTCTACGAGCAGTACTTC. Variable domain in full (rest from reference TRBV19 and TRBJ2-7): DGGITQSPKYLFRKEGQNVTLSCEQNLNHDAMYWYRQDPGQGLRLIYYSQIVNDFQKGDIAEGYSVSREKKESFPLTVTSAQKNPTAFYLCASSIGRGLYEQYFGPGTRLTVT.

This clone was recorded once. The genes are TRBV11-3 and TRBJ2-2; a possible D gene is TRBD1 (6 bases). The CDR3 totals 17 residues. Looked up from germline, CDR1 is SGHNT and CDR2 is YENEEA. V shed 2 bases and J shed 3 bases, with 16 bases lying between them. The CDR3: CASSLNGDKKDTGELFF. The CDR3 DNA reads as TGTGCCAGCAGCTTAAATGGGGACAAAAAGGACACCGGGGAGCTGTTTTTT.

The CDR3 coding sequence is TGCAGCGTTGAATTGGGGGGGACTGGGGCCTACGAGCAGTACTTC. Residues: CSVELGGTGAYEQYF. The chain employs TRBV29-1 and TRBJ2-7; TRBD2 aligns across 7 bases. The CDR3 loop spans 15 amino acids. With 2 bases clipped from V and 2 bases from J, the junction kept 9 bases outside the gene matches. Germline V gene lookup returns CDR1 SQVTM and CDR2 ANQGSEA.

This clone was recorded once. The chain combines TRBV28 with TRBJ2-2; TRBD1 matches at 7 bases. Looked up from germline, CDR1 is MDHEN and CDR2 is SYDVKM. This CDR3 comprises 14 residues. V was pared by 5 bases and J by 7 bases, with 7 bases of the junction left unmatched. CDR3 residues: CASSPTGINGELFF. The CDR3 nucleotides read TGTGCCAGCAGTCCGACAGGGATTAACGGGGAGCTGTTTTTT.

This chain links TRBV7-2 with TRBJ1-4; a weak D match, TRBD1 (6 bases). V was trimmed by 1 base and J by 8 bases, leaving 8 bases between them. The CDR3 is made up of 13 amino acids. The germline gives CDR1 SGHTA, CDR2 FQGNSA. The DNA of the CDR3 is TGTGCCAGCAGCTTAGGACAGGCAGAAAAACTGTTTTTT. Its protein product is CASSLGQAEKLFF.

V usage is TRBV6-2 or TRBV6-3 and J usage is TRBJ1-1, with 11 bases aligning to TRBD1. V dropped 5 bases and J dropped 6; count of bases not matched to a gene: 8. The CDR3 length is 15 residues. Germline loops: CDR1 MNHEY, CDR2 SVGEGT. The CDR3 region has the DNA TGTGCCAGCAGTCAACCCGGGACAGGGGGTTCTGAAGCTTTCTTT. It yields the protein CASSQPGTGGSEAFF.

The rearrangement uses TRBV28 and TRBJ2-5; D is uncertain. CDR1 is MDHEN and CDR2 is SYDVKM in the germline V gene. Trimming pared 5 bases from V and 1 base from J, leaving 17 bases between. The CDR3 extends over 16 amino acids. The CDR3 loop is CASSPPGYGLQETQYF. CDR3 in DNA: TGTGCCAGCAGTCCCCCCGGATATGGGCTCCAAGAGACCCAGTACTTC.

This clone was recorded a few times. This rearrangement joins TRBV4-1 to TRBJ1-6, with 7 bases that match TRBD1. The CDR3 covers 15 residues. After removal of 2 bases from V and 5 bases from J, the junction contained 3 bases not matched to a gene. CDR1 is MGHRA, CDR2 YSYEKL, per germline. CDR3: CASSQMTGNNSPLHF. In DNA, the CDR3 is TGCGCCAGCAGCCAAATGACAGGGAATAATTCACCCCTCCACTTT.

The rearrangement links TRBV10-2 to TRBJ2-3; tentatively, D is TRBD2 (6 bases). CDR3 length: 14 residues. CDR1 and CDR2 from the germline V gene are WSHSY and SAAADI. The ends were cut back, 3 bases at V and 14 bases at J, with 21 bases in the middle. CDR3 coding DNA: TGCGCCAGCAGTGATAGTGTTAAGGGTGTGGGAGGGTATTTT. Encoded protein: CASSDSVKGVGGYF.

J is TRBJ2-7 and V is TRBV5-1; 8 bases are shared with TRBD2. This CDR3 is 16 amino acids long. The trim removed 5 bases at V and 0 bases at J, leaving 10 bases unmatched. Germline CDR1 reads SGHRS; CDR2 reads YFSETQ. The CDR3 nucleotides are TGCGCCAGCAGGGGTATAGCGGGGACGAGCTCCTACGAGCAGTACTTC. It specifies CASRGIAGTSSYEQYF.

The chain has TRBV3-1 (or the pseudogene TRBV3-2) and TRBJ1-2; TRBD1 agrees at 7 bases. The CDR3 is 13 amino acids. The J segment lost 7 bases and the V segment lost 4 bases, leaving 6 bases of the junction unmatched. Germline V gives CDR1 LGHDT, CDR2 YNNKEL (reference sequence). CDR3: CASSPDREGGYTF. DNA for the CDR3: TGTGCCAGCAGCCCAGACAGGGAGGGTGGCTACACCTTC.

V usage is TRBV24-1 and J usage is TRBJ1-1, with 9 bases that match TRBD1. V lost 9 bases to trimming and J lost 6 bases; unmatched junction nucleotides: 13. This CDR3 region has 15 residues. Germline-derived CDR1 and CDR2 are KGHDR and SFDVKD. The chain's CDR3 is CATFYGQGKDSEAFF. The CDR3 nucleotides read TGTGCCACCTTCTACGGACAGGGGAAGGATTCTGAAGCTTTCTTT.

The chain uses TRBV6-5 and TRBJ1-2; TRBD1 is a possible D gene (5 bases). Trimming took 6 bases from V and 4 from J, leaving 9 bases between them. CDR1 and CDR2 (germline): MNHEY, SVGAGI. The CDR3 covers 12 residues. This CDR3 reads CASRGDFYGYTF. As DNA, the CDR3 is TGTGCCAGCAGGGGGGACTTCTATGGCTACACCTTC.

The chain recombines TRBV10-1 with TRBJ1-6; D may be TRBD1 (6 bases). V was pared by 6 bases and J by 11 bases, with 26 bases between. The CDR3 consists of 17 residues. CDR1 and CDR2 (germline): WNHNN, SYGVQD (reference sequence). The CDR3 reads CASSRDGKKGVLPPLHF. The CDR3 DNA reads TGCGCCAGCAGCCGGGACGGGAAAAAGGGGGTTCTTCCACCCCTCCACTTT.

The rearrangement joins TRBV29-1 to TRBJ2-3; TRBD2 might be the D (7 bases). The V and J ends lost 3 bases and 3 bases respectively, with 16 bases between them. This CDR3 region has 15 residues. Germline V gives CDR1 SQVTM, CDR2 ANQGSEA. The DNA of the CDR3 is TGCAGCGTTGATGCTGGGGGGGCCTTAACAGATACGCAGTATTTT. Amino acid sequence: CSVDAGGALTDTQYF.

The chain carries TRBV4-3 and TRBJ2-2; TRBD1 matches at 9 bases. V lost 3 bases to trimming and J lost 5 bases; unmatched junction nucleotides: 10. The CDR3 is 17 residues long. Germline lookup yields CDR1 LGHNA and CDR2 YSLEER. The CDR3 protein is CASSHLQGAVGTGELFF. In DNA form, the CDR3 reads TGCGCCAGCAGCCACCTACAGGGGGCCGTAGGGACCGGGGAGCTGTTTTTT.

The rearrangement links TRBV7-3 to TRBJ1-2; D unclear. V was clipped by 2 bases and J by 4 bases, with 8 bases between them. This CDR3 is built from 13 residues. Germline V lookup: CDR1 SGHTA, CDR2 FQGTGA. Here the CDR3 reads CASSLGEGYGYTF. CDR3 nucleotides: TGTGCCAGCAGCTTAGGGGAGGGCTATGGCTACACCTTC.

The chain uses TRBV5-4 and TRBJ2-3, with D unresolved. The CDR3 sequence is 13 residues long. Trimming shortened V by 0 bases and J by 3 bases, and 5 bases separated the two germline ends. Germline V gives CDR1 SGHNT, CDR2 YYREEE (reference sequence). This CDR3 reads CASSLAPTDTQYF. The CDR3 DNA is TGTGCCAGCAGCTTGGCTCCTACAGATACGCAGTATTTT.

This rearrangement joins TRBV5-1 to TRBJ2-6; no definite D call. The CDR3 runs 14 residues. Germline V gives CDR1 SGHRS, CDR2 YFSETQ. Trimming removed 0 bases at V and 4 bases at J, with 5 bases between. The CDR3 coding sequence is TGCGCCAGCAGCTTGGGGCCCGGGGCCAACGTCCTGACTTTC. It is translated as CASSLGPGANVLTF.

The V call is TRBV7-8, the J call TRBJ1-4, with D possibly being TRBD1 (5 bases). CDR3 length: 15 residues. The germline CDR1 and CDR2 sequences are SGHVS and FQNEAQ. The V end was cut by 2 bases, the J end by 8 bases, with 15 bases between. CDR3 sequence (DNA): TGTGCCAGCAGCTTAATTGTGGGGCTCGGGGAAAAACTGTTTTTT. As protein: CASSLIVGLGEKLFF.

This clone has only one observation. As DNA, the CDR3 is TGTGCCAGCAGCTTAACAGGGGACCCCGGGGAGCTGTTTTTT. Translation: CASSLTGDPGELFF. V and J are TRBV11-2 and TRBJ2-2; 7 bases match TRBD1. Per the germline V gene, CDR1 is SGHAT and CDR2 is FQNNGV. CDR3 length: 14 amino acids. J was trimmed by 6 bases and V by 2 bases; bases with no gene match: 3.

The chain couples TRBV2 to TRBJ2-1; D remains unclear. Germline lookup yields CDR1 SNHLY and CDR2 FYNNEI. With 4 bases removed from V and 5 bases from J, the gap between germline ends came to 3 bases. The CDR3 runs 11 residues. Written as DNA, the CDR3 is TGTGCCAGCAGTGGCGACAATGAGCAGTTCTTC. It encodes CASSGDNEQFF.